This T cell receptor (beta chain) is from a study of T-cell reconstitution after alpha-beta-depleted transplantation in children. About this clonotype itself: Its antigen remains unknown.

Trimming cost V 2 bases and J 6 bases, with 16 bases left between them. In germline, CDR1 is SGHAT, CDR2 FQDESV (reference sequence). The CDR3 loop spans 15 amino acids. Unique molecular identifiers were incorporated into the prepared TCRbeta library. TCRdb redid the calling of the PCR reads with MiXCR, one entry per CDR3 protein. The data hold 350,000 to 500,000 distinct CDR3 sequences, with around two fifths observed a single time. The study, taken as a whole, reports: Certain patients had high TCRbeta diversity at day 60, and it came from recipient T cells and thymic progenitors that survived.

The sequences come from PBMCs, collected before TCRalphabeta/CD19-depleted stem cell transplant. This receptor was taken from a girl aged 2 to 9 with aplastic anemia, due to receive a stem cell transplant. The genes are TRBV11-1 and TRBJ2-5; weak D call: TRBD2 (6 bases). This chain's CDR3 is CASSLTGGTPKTQYF. The CDR3 DNA follows: TGTGCCAGCAGCTTAACAGGAGGGACCCCAAAGACCCAGTACTTC.